Sequencing of this TCR beta chain was carried out in a study of blood T cell repertoires in COVID-19 (dated by TCRdb to 2020 to 2021). About the study as a whole: Samples covering the acute and convalescent phases of COVID-19 were provided by collaborators in the United States, Italy and Spain. The samples were drawn from two sources: the first 160 participants of the ongoing ImmuneRACE study, and 1,000 to 1,500 subjects contributed by 6 global collaborators. The sample metadata nearly always contained a de-identified subject ID, COVID-19 status, age in years and sex. A freely available public database, intended as a resource for researchers studying the immune response to SARS-CoV-2, is where the repertoires were released. Where HLA class I and class II types were available, the types were taken from metadata supplied by the sample provider, not from assay-based typing. The prospective study material was composed of cDNA or gDNA derived from T cells, B-cell-depleted T cells, or PBMCs. Deeply sampled blood TCRbeta repertoires from subjects exposed to, actively infected with, or recovered from COVID-19 were included in the dataset. Findings and caveats that apply to the study as a whole: The quantity of clinical and demographic metadata differed by source and by participant and was supplied without curation.

Looking up the germline V gene yields CDR1 SGHRS and CDR2 YFSETQ. The junction shows trimming of 3 bases on V and 3 bases on J, plus 13 bases between the germline ends. Inclusive of the bounding cysteine and phenylalanine, the CDR3 is 14 residues long. The only DNA kept is the CDR3, 42 bases in frame from the first base. A word on this clone: Its antigen remains undetermined. There are no base qualities to consult, and no much larger clone falls within one base.

One collaborating source in Seattle enrolled patients during active infection and followed them longitudinally through the course of disease. Whole blood was collected in K2EDTA tubes by collaborating institutions according to the institutions' own protocols. For TCRbeta analysis, collaborators shipped samples as frozen whole blood, isolated PBMCs, or DNA extracted from either of those sample types. The immunoSEQ Assay, a bias-controlled multiplex PCR, was used to amplify TCRbeta CDR3 regions from genomic DNA. As for how the authors treated the data: Nucleated cell counts per sample were estimated from amplification of reference gene primers within the assay. To quantify the absolute abundance of each unique TCRbeta CDR3 rearrangement, sequence reads were collapsed and filtered. For each sample, productive Simpson clonality was calculated by taking the square root of Simpson's diversity index across productive rearrangements. TCRdb re-hosts the immuneACCESS table, in-frame sequences only. Its copies lack some clones; in the studies checked, an unresolved V gene accounts for under half of them, and the cause for the rest is not known. The V and J calls and clone size were taken over from that table, and D and trimming were inferred from the DNA. This sample has some 80,000 clones in its table, and approximately 85% of those were observed once. More than 9.5% of the sample goes to the ten largest clones.

Here the chain combines TRBV5-1 and TRBJ2-7; TRBD2 might be the D gene, on 5 matching bases. The TCR originated in a man in his fifties or sixties with COVID-19, enrolled during active disease. The source material was peripheral blood. The CDR3 protein: CASSWGGEFYEQYF. The sequence in DNA is TGCGCCAGCAGCTGGGGTGGGGAGTTCTACGAGCAGTACTTC.